The 11 T cell receptor beta chains below were found in one sample sequenced in a study of T-cell reconstitution after alpha-beta-depleted transplantation in children. As it was prepared, the TCRbeta library received unique molecular identifiers. From the PCR reads, TCRdb called clonotypes with MiXCR, one entry per CDR3 protein. The data hold around 490,000 distinct CDR3 sequences, with roughly 11% observed a single time. The source was PBMCs, mostly from graft donor cells, collected 180 days after TCRalphabeta/CD19-depleted stem cell transplant. The receptors shown here come from a female patient aged 2 to 10 who had a stem cell transplant for aplastic anemia, so the T cells may come from the graft donor.

This chain joins TRBV28 and TRBJ2-1; no reliable D call. V was clipped by 4 bases and J by 9 bases, with 10 bases between them. The CDR3 has 12 amino acids. Per germline, CDR1 MDHEN and CDR2 SYDVKM. CDR3 sequence reads: CASSSRVGEQFF. In DNA, the CDR3 is TGTGCCAGCAGTTCTCGAGTAGGTGAGCAGTTCTTC.

This chain joins TRBV9 and TRBJ2-2, with 10 bases identical to TRBD1. This CDR3 region has 15 residues. CDR1 and CDR2 (germline): SGDLS, YYNGEE. J lost 7 bases, V lost 4 bases, and 7 bases had no gene match. DNA for the CDR3: TGTGCCAGCAGCCCTAGGACAGGGGGAATCGGGGAGCTGTTTTTT. This encodes CASSPRTGGIGELFF. Based on the CDR3 plus reference TRBV9 and TRBJ2-2, the full variable domain is DSGVTQTPKHLITATGQRVTLRCSPRSGDLSVYWYQQSLDQGLQFLIQYYNGEERAKGNILERFSAQQFPDLHSELNLSSLELGDSALYFCASSPRTGGIGELFFGEGSRLTVL.

This rearrangement joins TRBV28 to TRBJ2-3; 9 bases are a match to TRBD2. CDR1 and CDR2 from the germline V gene are MDHEN and SYDVKM. V was pared by 6 bases and J by 4 bases, with 17 bases of the junction left unmatched. The CDR3 totals 18 residues. CDR3 sequence reads: CASSLPSIAGADADTQYF. The CDR3 bases are TGTGCCAGCAGCCTTCCCAGTATAGCGGGAGCTGACGCAGATACGCAGTATTTT.

The V call is TRBV10-1, the J call TRBJ1-5; D gene unclear. The germline CDR1 and CDR2 sequences are WNHNN and SYGVQD (reference sequence). V gave up 6 bases and J gave up 6 bases, with 12 bases separating them. CDR3 length equals 13 residues. CDR3 amino acids: CASSEGFGQPQHF. CDR3 in DNA: TGCGCCAGCAGCGAGGGTTTCGGTCAGCCCCAGCATTTT.

The V and J genes are TRBV4-3 and TRBJ2-1; D not resolved. Germline values: CDR1 LGHNA, CDR2 YSLEER. The CDR3 length is 17 residues. V shed 1 base and J shed 0 bases, with 13 bases lying between them. The CDR3 nucleotides read TGCGCCAGCAGCCAAGGAGGACGAGCGTTCTCCTACAATGAGCAGTTCTTC. Protein product: CASSQGGRAFSYNEQFF.

The chain's CDR3 is CASSLRLALSYEQYV. The CDR3, as DNA: TGTGCCAGCAGCTTAAGACTAGCCTTATCCTACGAGCAGTACGTC. V usage is TRBV7-8 and J usage is TRBJ2-7, with 7 bases aligning to TRBD2. V dropped 2 bases and J dropped 1; count of bases not matched to a gene: 5. The CDR3 is 15 residues long. The germline V gene encodes CDR1 SGHVS and CDR2 FQNEAQ.

V usage is TRBV7-2 and J usage is TRBJ2-1, with 8 nucleotides matching TRBD2. This CDR3 spans 15 amino acids. CDR1 and CDR2 from the germline V gene are SGHTA and FQGNSA. The J segment lost 8 bases and the V segment lost 4 bases, leaving 10 bases of the junction unmatched. In nucleotides, the CDR3 is TGTGCCAGCAGCTGGAGACCGGGAGGGAGCGATGAGCAGTTCTTC. It encodes CASSWRPGGSDEQFF.

This clonotype was detected a few times. The genes are TRBV5-6 and TRBJ2-3, with D possibly being TRBD2 (5 bases). This CDR3 contains 18 residues. The V end was cut by 5 bases, the J end by 0 bases, with 22 bases between. CDR1 is SGHDT and CDR2 is YYEEEE in the germline V gene. The CDR3 DNA is TGTGCCAGCAGTTTAAGTAGAGGCCGGGGTTTTAGCACAGATACGCAGTATTTT. Translated, it gives CASSLSRGRGFSTDTQYF.

In its sample, this clonotype was seen a few times. J is TRBJ2-2 and V is TRBV11-3; D is unclear. V shed 0 bases and J shed 3 bases, with 8 bases lying between them. The CDR3 sequence is 15 residues long. From germline, CDR1 is SGHNT and CDR2 YENEEA. CDR3 coding DNA: TGTGCCAGCAGCTTAGAAGGCATAGACACCGGGGAGCTGTTTTTT. It translates to CASSLEGIDTGELFF.

There are a few counts of this clonotype. The chain recombines TRBV11-2 with TRBJ2-7, with 9 nucleotides matching TRBD2. From germline, CDR1 is SGHAT and CDR2 FQNNGV. The V gene end was trimmed by 4 bases and the J gene end by 4 bases; junction bases not matched to a gene: 11. The length of the CDR3 is 16 residues. CDR3 protein: CASSSPRGRAWYEQYF. CDR3 nucleotide sequence: TGTGCCAGCAGCTCCCCCCGCGGGAGGGCATGGTACGAGCAGTACTTC.

This clonotype has a handful of counts. The chain carries TRBV5-6 and TRBJ2-7; 8 nucleotides match TRBD1. The germline V gene has CDR1 SGHDT and CDR2 YYEEEE. This CDR3 has 16 residues. J was trimmed by 3 bases and V by 3 bases; bases with no gene match: 11. CDR3 DNA sequence: TGTGCCAGCAGCTCCTCTGAAGGACAGGGCATCTACGAGCAGTACTTC. Its protein is CASSSSEGQGIYEQYF.